What follows are 20 T cell receptor beta chains derived from one specimen sequenced in a study of cytomegalovirus exposure and HLA in healthy donors. The study ran its PCR with 60 Vbeta and 13 Jbeta primers. Some clones are missing from TCRdb's copy, which holds only in-frame ones; the method was immunoSEQ multiplex PCR. The sample has approximately 140,000 clones, more than 70% seen once; the top ten hold 2.5% to 4%. Input material: PBMCs. The receptors originated from a middle-aged man in good health and CMV-seronegative.

V and J are TRBV7-9 and TRBJ2-1, with D possibly matching TRBD1 (5 bases). Germline V gene sequence: CDR1 SEHNR, CDR2 FQNEAQ (reference sequence). The CDR3 covers 15 residues. V lost 1 base to trimming and J lost 0 bases, with 7 bases between them. Written as DNA, the CDR3 is TGTGCCAGCAGCTTAGGGACAACCTCCTACAATGAGCAGTTCTTC. This codes for CASSLGTTSYNEQFF.

The J gene is TRBJ1-1, the V gene TRBV5-1; 8 nucleotides align to TRBD1. The length of the CDR3 is 16 residues. The germline gives CDR1 SGHRS, CDR2 YFSETQ. After removal of 4 bases from V and 0 bases from J, the junction contained 8 bases not matched to a gene. The chain's CDR3 is CASSPGATGVNTEAFF. CDR3 nucleotides: TGCGCCAGCAGCCCCGGAGCGACAGGGGTGAACACTGAAGCTTTCTTT.

The CDR3 here is CASSLDIEPTGGYTF. DNA for the CDR3: TGTGCCAGCAGCTTAGATATTGAACCTACCGGTGGCTACACCTTC. J is TRBJ1-2 and V is TRBV7-6; no clear D. Trimming took off 1 base at V and 7 bases at J, with 16 bases between the two ends. The CDR3 totals 15 residues. The germline V gene has CDR1 SGHVS and CDR2 FNYEAQ.

This clone was picked up one time. The rearrangement uses TRBV11-2 and TRBJ2-7; D might be TRBD2 (7 bases). The V end was cut by 10 bases, the J end by 5 bases, with 15 bases between. CDR1 and CDR2 (germline): SGHAT, FQNNGV. The length of the CDR3 is 12 residues. This CDR3 reads CATTLGGDEQYF. The CDR3 DNA follows: TGTGCCACGACCTTAGGGGGGGACGAGCAGTACTTC.

The rearrangement joins TRBV18 to TRBJ1-4; no clear D. This CDR3 spans 14 amino acids. The germline gives CDR1 KGHSH, CDR2 LQKENI. V was trimmed by 3 bases and J by 7 bases, leaving 12 bases between them. The CDR3 coding sequence is TGTGCCAGCTCACCTAATGAGGGCGGTGAAAAACTGTTTTTT. Residues: CASSPNEGGEKLFF.

The chain couples TRBV6-1 to TRBJ1-1; D gene ambiguous. There are 14 residues in the CDR3. Trimming took off 2 bases at V and 0 bases at J, with 7 bases between the two ends. Germline CDR1 is MNHNS and CDR2 is SASEGT. The CDR3 nucleotides are TGTGCCAGCAGTGAAATATCGGTGAACACTGAAGCTTTCTTT. Translation gives CASSEISVNTEAFF.

V gene TRBV7-9 combines with J gene TRBJ2-5, with a weak D call TRBD2 (6 bases). V shed 4 bases and J shed 3 bases, with 12 bases lying between them. The CDR3 covers 14 residues. Germline CDR1 is SEHNR and CDR2 is FQNEAQ (reference sequence). As DNA, the CDR3 is TGTGCCAGCAGCTCCCGGGACTTTGAAGAGACCCAGTACTTC. This codes for CASSSRDFEETQYF. The full variable domain, in which reference TRBV7-9 and TRBJ2-5 provide the parts outside the CDR3, is DTGVSQNPRHKITKRGQNVTFRCDPISEHNRLYWYRQTLGQGPEFLTYFQNEAQLEKSRLLSDRFSAERPKGSFSTLEIQRTEQGDSAMYLCASSSRDFEETQYFGPGTRLLVL.

The chain has TRBV27 and TRBJ2-1; D gene unclear. Trimming removed 4 bases at V and 6 bases at J, with 16 bases between. The CDR3 is 15 residues long. CDR1 is MNHEY and CDR2 is SMNVEV in the germline V gene (reference sequence). DNA for the CDR3: TGTGCCAGCAGTTGGCAGCGAAGCGTTCCCAATGAGCAGTTCTTC. This codes for CASSWQRSVPNEQFF.

The chain joins TRBV7-9 to TRBJ1-2; D is possibly TRBD1 (5 bases). CDR3 size: 13 residues. Trimming pared 7 bases from V and 0 bases from J, leaving 9 bases between. Germline CDR1 is SEHNR and CDR2 is FQNEAQ (reference sequence). The CDR3 reads CASTSGTNYGYTF. DNA of the CDR3: TGTGCCAGCACGTCAGGGACTAACTATGGCTACACCTTC.

This chain connects TRBV6-1 to TRBJ1-4, with D possibly TRBD1 on 5 matching bases. Trimming took 2 bases from V and 5 from J, leaving 12 bases between them. The germline V gene has CDR1 MNHNS and CDR2 SASEGT. This CDR3 spans 15 amino acids. CDR3 nucleotides: TGTGCCAGCAGTGAACCCATCAGGGCGAATGAAAAACTGTTTTTT. Translation: CASSEPIRANEKLFF.

In its sample, this clone was seen many times. The chain couples TRBV10-3 to TRBJ1-1; D may be TRBD1 (6 bases). The CDR3 has 15 residues. Germline V gene lookup returns CDR1 ENHRY and CDR2 SYGVKD. V lost 0 bases to trimming and J lost 1 base, with 9 bases between them. CDR3 residues: CAISESVQGNTEAFF. The CDR3 DNA is TGTGCCATCAGTGAGTCAGTACAGGGGAACACTGAAGCTTTCTTT.

The chain joins TRBV27 to TRBJ1-2; unclear D gene. V lost 1 base, J lost 3 bases, and 15 bases lay in between. Germline V CDR1 and CDR2: MNHEY, SMNVEV (reference sequence). The CDR3 consists of 16 residues. The CDR3 here is CASSLLPGTGYYGYTF. In DNA form, the CDR3 reads TGTGCCAGCAGTTTATTGCCAGGCACCGGATACTATGGCTACACCTTC.

This chain uses TRBV10-1 with TRBJ1-5; D gene uncertain. Germline V gene sequence: CDR1 WNHNN, CDR2 SYGVQD (reference sequence). The CDR3 length is 12 residues. The V end was cut by 3 bases, the J end by 6 bases, with 6 bases between. The CDR3 region has the DNA TGCGCCAGCAGTGAATATTCTCAGCCCCAGCATTTT. It is translated as CASSEYSQPQHF.

This sequence joins TRBV7-9 and TRBJ1-2; 8 positions match TRBD1. V was pared by 5 bases and J by 7 bases, with 3 bases of the junction left unmatched. The germline gives CDR1 SEHNR, CDR2 FQNEAQ (reference sequence). The CDR3 is 12 residues long. CDR3: CASSNRGTGYTF. The CDR3 nucleotides read TGTGCCAGCAGCAACAGGGGGACTGGCTACACCTTC.

This clone was counted once. The chain carries TRBV4-1 and TRBJ1-4; a possible D gene is TRBD1 (5 bases). Germline lookup yields CDR1 MGHRA and CDR2 YSYEKL. There are 13 residues in the CDR3. Trimming took 5 bases from V and 4 from J, leaving 8 bases between them. CDR3 in DNA: TGCGCCAGCAGCAGGCAGGGTAATGAAAAACTGTTTTTT. Its protein product is CASSRQGNEKLFF.

The chain carries TRBV28 and TRBJ1-5; 7 positions match TRBD1. V lost 5 bases to trimming and J lost 9 bases; unmatched junction nucleotides: 10. The germline CDR1 and CDR2 sequences are MDHEN and SYDVKM. The CDR3 length is 14 residues. The CDR3 sequence: CASSGTVSNAPQHF. The DNA of the CDR3 is TGTGCCAGCAGTGGGACAGTGAGCAATGCGCCCCAGCATTTT.

This clone was detected once. This chain uses TRBV5-1 with TRBJ1-2, with 10 bases fitting TRBD1. V dropped 4 bases and J dropped 7; count of bases not matched to a gene: 4. Germline CDR1 reads SGHRS; CDR2 reads YFSETQ. CDR3 size: 13 residues. The CDR3 DNA reads as TGCGCCAGCAGCGTAGGGACAGGGGCTGGCTACACCTTC. Translation: CASSVGTGAGYTF.

The genes are TRBV7-8 and TRBJ2-5, with D possibly being TRBD1 (6 bases). This CDR3 comprises 14 residues. CDR1 and CDR2 from the germline V gene are SGHVS and FQNEAQ. Trimming removed 1 base at V and 3 bases at J, with 9 bases between. The CDR3: CASSLEDREETQYF. DNA of the CDR3: TGTGCCAGCAGCTTAGAGGACAGAGAAGAGACCCAGTACTTC.

The chain joins TRBV28 to TRBJ1-1; TRBD1 aligns across 9 bases. Germline V gene lookup returns CDR1 MDHEN and CDR2 SYDVKM. V gave up 5 bases and J gave up 3 bases; unmatched junction bases: 4. The CDR3 runs 14 residues. CDR3 loop: CASSPGTGYTEAFF. The CDR3 DNA is TGTGCCAGCAGTCCTGGGACAGGGTACACTGAAGCTTTCTTT.

V is TRBV6-1 and J is TRBJ1-6; D remains ambiguous. The CDR3 is 11 amino acids. V was shortened by 6 bases and J by 8 bases, with 5 bases between the two germline ends. Germline CDR1 and CDR2: MNHNS and SASEGT. The CDR3 region is CASSLYSPLHF. The CDR3 DNA follows: TGTGCCAGCAGCCTGTATTCACCCCTCCACTTT.